Following are 8 T cell receptor beta chains from one sample sequenced in a study of Graves' ophthalmopathy and Graves' hyperthyroidism. The authors amplified TCR beta CDR3 regions, and they did so from RNA transcripts for repertoire sequencing. The workflow started with a first-round RT-PCR run with HTBI primers and then moved on to a second-round multiplex PCR. MiXCR, run by TCRdb on the multiplex PCR reads, gives a single entry per CDR3 protein. The sample consists of about 640,000 distinct CDR3 sequences, over 40% of them appearing once. Sequenced sample: peripheral blood. All receptors derive from an adult man with Graves' ophthalmopathy.

This clonotype appeared many times. The chain combines TRBV12-5 with TRBJ1-2; D is undetermined. CDR1 and CDR2 (germline): LGHNT, FRNRAP. Trimming shortened V by 3 bases and J by 4 bases, and 6 bases separated the two germline ends. The CDR3 spans 12 residues. The chain's CDR3 is CASGLGPYGYTF. CDR3 nucleotide sequence: TGTGCTAGTGGTTTAGGCCCCTATGGCTACACCTTC. Together with reference TRBV12-5 and TRBJ1-2, the CDR3 gives the full variable domain: DARVTQTPRHKVTEMGQEVTMRCQPILGHNTVFWYRQTMMQGLELLAYFRNRAPLDDSGMPKDRFSAEMPDATLATLKIQPSEPRDSAVYFCASGLGPYGYTFGSGTRLTVV.

In DNA form, the CDR3 reads TGTGCCAGCAGTGAGCGGGAGGGCCCGAGTATGAGGGAGACCCAGTACTTC. Translated, it gives CASSEREGPSMRETQYF. This sequence joins TRBV6-1 and TRBJ2-5, with 9 nucleotides matching TRBD2. V shed 3 bases, J shed 5 bases, and the junction held 13 bases outside the gene matches. The length of the CDR3 is 17 residues. Germline V gives CDR1 MNHNS, CDR2 SASEGT.

The chain links TRBV24-1 to TRBJ2-5, with 9 bases aligning to TRBD1. V lost 4 bases to trimming and J lost 3 bases; unmatched junction nucleotides: 5. Germline-derived CDR1 and CDR2 are KGHDR and SFDVKD. The CDR3 runs to 15 residues. The DNA of the CDR3 is TGTGCCACCAGTGACCAGACAGGGGGAAAAGAGACCCAGTACTTC. It encodes CATSDQTGGKETQYF.

The chain couples TRBV7-8 to TRBJ2-2; 7 bases agree with TRBD2. The CDR3 runs 14 residues. Germline CDR1 reads SGHVS; CDR2 reads FQNEAQ. The V gene end was trimmed by 5 bases and the J gene end by 7 bases; junction bases not matched to a gene: 7. The CDR3 DNA reads as TGTGCCAGCAGCCCTGGGAGGACTAGCGGGGAGCTGTTTTTT. It translates to CASSPGRTSGELFF.

This clonotype was observed at least ten times. The chain recombines TRBV19 with TRBJ1-5; D not certain. Trimming cost V 8 bases and J 1 base, with 6 bases left between them. Germline V gives CDR1 LNHDA, CDR2 SQIVND (reference sequence). The CDR3 runs to 12 residues. The chain's CDR3 is CASRASNQPQHF. The CDR3 DNA sequence: TGTGCCAGTCGGGCGAGCAATCAGCCCCAGCATTTT.

V is TRBV10-3 and J is TRBJ1-1; D unclear. Trimming took 4 bases from V and 3 from J, leaving 9 bases between them. This CDR3 is 13 amino acids long. From germline, CDR1 is ENHRY and CDR2 SYGVKD. The CDR3 coding sequence is TGTGCCATCAGTGCGACGGCCGACACTGAAGCTTTCTTT. Its protein is CAISATADTEAFF.

About this clonotype itself: A much larger clonotype is one base distant, so this may be a read error. The V and J genes are TRBV25-1 and TRBJ2-2; 12 bases agree with TRBD1. This CDR3 spans 18 amino acids. Germline CDR1 reads MGHDK; CDR2 reads SYGVNS. CDR3 sequence: CASSEYKVGTGGTGKLFF. In DNA form, the CDR3 reads TGTGCTAGCAGTGAATATAAGGTGGGGACAGGGGGCACCGGGAAGCTGTTTTTT. Full variable domain (rest looked up from reference TRBV25-1 and TRBJ2-2): EADIYQTPRYLVIGTGKKITLECSQTMGHDKMYWYQQDPGMELHLIHYSYGVNSTEKGDLSSESTVSRIRTEHFPLTLESARPSHTSQYLCASSEYKVGTGGTGKLFFGEGSRLTVL.

This clonotype appeared a few times. A much more abundant neighbour one base away suggests this may be a read error. Because the CDR3 is missing its conserved closing phenylalanine or tryptophan, this is likely a read error. The rearrangement joins TRBV5-1 to TRBJ2-7; D gene ambiguous. V lost 1 base, J lost 3 bases, and 8 bases lay in between. There are 13 residues in the CDR3. The germline V gene encodes CDR1 SGHRS and CDR2 YFSETQ. The CDR3 DNA is TGCGCCAGCAGCTTGCACAGATACTACGAGCAGTACCTC. This gives the protein CASSLHRYYEQYL.